This TCR beta chain was sequenced in a study of cytomegalovirus exposure and HLA in healthy donors. Looking at the study overall: According to later analysis, the same platform produced the 120 or so validation and approximately 700 first-cohort repertoires.

As regards this clone: Its antigen remains unidentified.

Study findings and constraints: Cytomegalovirus-associated status was assigned to about 170 TCR beta chains.

Sequencing used immunoSEQ multiplex PCR; TCRdb keeps in-frame clones, though not all of them. The sample yields about 56,000 clones, 85% to 95% seen once. V was pared by 0 bases and J by 5 bases, with 2 bases of the junction left unmatched. The length of the CDR3 is 16 residues. The V gene's germline CDR1 is MNHEY and CDR2 SVGAGI. From the roughly 120-subject validation cohort, which was separate from the approximately 670-subject first cohort, the donors were drawn. The receptor comes from a woman between 18 and 30 years old in good health and CMV-seropositive. This rearrangement joins TRBV6-5 to TRBJ2-1; 12 bases line up with TRBD2. The source material was PBMCs. This chain's CDR3 is CASSYSPSGGDNEQFF. The CDR3 nucleotides read TGTGCCAGCAGTTACTCGCCTAGCGGGGGGGACAATGAGCAGTTCTTC.